A selection of T cell receptor beta chains follows, all from one sample in a study of brain T cells in children with intractable seizures. The data were produced by immunoSEQ multiplex PCR, yet TCRdb's version contains in-frame clones alone and is incomplete. The sample yields roughly 23,000 clones, approximately 94% seen once. The sample was peripheral blood, taken at surgery. Receptors originate from a boy aged 10-17 years with focal cortical dysplasia and intractable seizures. Each CDR3 is given without its conserved first and last residue. The order of the fields is V gene, CDR3 protein.

>TRBV7-3
ASSLTVEETQY
>TRBV6-5
ASAGQGWYNEQF
>TRBV7-9
ASSRAGTSIQYTQY
>TRBV6-5
ASSSQSQEGQY
>TRBV7-2
ASSSPFWGDEGGELF
>TRBV27
ASSITQGAGETQY
>TRBV4-1
ASSQLAGKNIQY
>TRBV25-1
ASSISPRATEAF
>TRBV4-1
ASSQEWGGSYEQY
>TRBV3-1/TRBV3-2
ASSPYPTANEQF
>TRBV6-1
ASSVVGAYSGNTIY
>TRBV5-6
ASSPRTGRGGNTEAF
>TRBV4-1
ASSPLGAGGADGEKLF
>TRBV5-1
ASSSRAQSRADTQY
>TRBV3-1/TRBV3-2
ASSQRTLLAGGNEQF
>TRBV7-3
ASSQGRTVEQF
>TRBV9
ASSVGPIGGGSPLH
>TRBV7-2
ASSLPGQGYGYT
>TRBV19
ASSRGTGEGQETQY
>TRBV14
ASSRQGENTEAF
>TRBV30
AWSPPGSGGTDTQY
>TRBV5-8
ASSFYLAGYNEQF
>TRBV24-1
ATSDFPGTEYQETQY
>TRBV11-2
ASSLGTGDGNTIY
>TRBV6-6
ASSAGGGNQPQH
>TRBV3-1/TRBV3-2
ASSHGYRVQETQY
>TRBV18
ASSRSGTTDYGYT
>TRBV3-1/TRBV3-2
ASSQQGAGNTIY
>TRBV5-6
ASSFRDRDTEAF